This T cell receptor beta chain stems from a study of cytotoxic CD8 clonotypes in ibrutinib-treated CLL. Looked up from germline, CDR1 is LGHNA and CDR2 is YNFKEQ. The CDR3 loop spans 17 amino acids. V lost 2 bases to trimming and J lost 4 bases, with 21 bases between them. TCRdb's table, derived via immunoSEQ multiplex PCR, lists solely in-frame clones and lacks some. The sample yields almost 250,000 clones, under 80% seen once. The input for sequencing was PBMCs, taken after 24 months of ibrutinib treatment. The V call is TRBV4-2, the J call TRBJ2-7, with D tentatively TRBD1 (6 bases). The TCR was taken from a human donor with chronic lymphocytic leukemia. Here the CDR3 DNA reads TGTGCCAGCAGCCAAAGACAGGCTCCCGACGCAGGATACGAGCAGTACTTC. Translation: CASSQRQAPDAGYEQYF.